This T cell receptor beta chain was recorded in a study of resident and recirculating memory T cells in vitiligo. The J segment lost 5 bases and the V segment lost 2 bases, leaving 19 bases of the junction unmatched. This CDR3 is built from 19 residues. Looked up from germline, CDR1 is SNHLY and CDR2 is FYNNEI. The table came from immunoSEQ multiplex PCR; TCRdb's copy has only in-frame clones and leaves some out. The sample holds 60,000 to 80,000 clones, roughly nine tenths seen once. The chain uses TRBV2 and TRBJ2-7; 9 bases fit TRBD1. This sequence was found in a male donor with vitiligo. The sample comprised blood. The CDR3 is CASSELRTGAVGSENEQYF. The CDR3 coding sequence is TGTGCCAGCAGTGAACTTAGGACAGGGGCTGTCGGGAGCGAGAACGAGCAGTACTTC.